These 19 T cell receptor beta chains were sequenced from one sample in a study of high-grade serous ovarian cancer treatment subgroups. Tumor tissue was taken before any definitive surgery or chemotherapy was given. Assay used: immunoSEQ multiplex PCR; TCRdb lists only in-frame clones, some missing. The sample has approximately 9,400 clones, over 65% seen once; the top ten hold 4.1%. Sequences were obtained from tumor tissue. These receptors were collected from a human donor with high-grade serous ovarian cancer.

This chain joins TRBV7-2 and TRBJ2-4, with D tentatively TRBD2 (5 bases). CDR1 is SGHTA, CDR2 FQGNSA, per germline. The ends were cut back, 5 bases at V and 0 bases at J, with 17 bases in the middle. The CDR3 has 17 amino acids. The CDR3 DNA is TGTGCCAGCAGCCCTAGAGCGGACCCCCTAGCCAAAAACATTCAGTACTTC. This gives the protein CASSPRADPLAKNIQYF.

The CDR3 DNA is TGTGCCAGCAGTGGTGGACAGGGGGGGGCCAACGTCCTGACTTTC. Encoded protein: CASSGGQGGANVLTF. The rearrangement links TRBV2 to TRBJ2-6, with 9 bases fitting TRBD1. Germline CDR1 SNHLY, CDR2 FYNNEI. The CDR3 is made up of 15 amino acids. V lost 4 bases, J lost 4 bases, and 2 bases stayed unmatched.

This clone was picked up a small number of times. The chain combines TRBV9 with TRBJ1-3; no definite D call. The germline V gene has CDR1 SGDLS and CDR2 YYNGEE. V gave up 3 bases and J gave up 2 bases, with 9 bases separating them. The CDR3 spans 14 residues. CDR3 sequence (DNA): TGTGCCAGCAGCGGGATTCGGCCTGGAAACACCATATATTTT. This encodes CASSGIRPGNTIYF. Full variable domain (rest looked up from reference TRBV9 and TRBJ1-3): DSGVTQTPKHLITATGQRVTLRCSPRSGDLSVYWYQQSLDQGLQFLIQYYNGEERAKGNILERFSAQQFPDLHSELNLSSLELGDSALYFCASSGIRPGNTIYFGEGSWLTVV.

J is TRBJ2-3 and V is TRBV27; tentatively, D is TRBD2 (6 bases). The V gene lost 3 bases and the J gene lost 4 bases, with 8 bases spanning the gap. The length of the CDR3 is 13 residues. From germline, CDR1 is MNHEY and CDR2 SMNVEV (reference sequence). Written as DNA, the CDR3 is TGTGCCAGCAGTTTCGGGGGTTCAGATACGCAGTATTTT. This translates into CASSFGGSDTQYF.

In its sample, this clone was seen once. DNA of the CDR3: TGTGCCAGCAGCCAAGGAGAGGGGCCCCCCGAGGCGACCCAGTACTTC. This sequence encodes CASSQGEGPPEATQYF. The gene calls are TRBV4-2 and TRBJ2-5; D is tentatively TRBD1 or TRBD2 (5 bases each). Between the trimmed V and J ends, which lost 1 base and 7 bases, there was a span of 19 bases. The CDR3 loop spans 16 amino acids. The germline gives CDR1 LGHNA, CDR2 YNFKEQ.

This clone was counted a few times. The chain links TRBV9 to TRBJ1-1; no clear D. Germline V lookup: CDR1 SGDLS, CDR2 YYNGEE. The ends were cut back, 0 bases at V and 0 bases at J, with 12 bases in the middle. The CDR3 is 16 amino acids. CDR3 residues: CASSVGGGGVNTEAFF. The CDR3 DNA is TGTGCCAGCAGCGTAGGGGGTGGTGGGGTGAACACTGAAGCTTTCTTT.

By frequency in the sample, this clone is medium-sized. CDR3 protein: CASRSGQTYYGYTF. The CDR3 DNA is TGTGCCAGCAGGTCGGGACAGACCTACTATGGCTACACCTTC. This chain joins TRBV28 and TRBJ1-2, with TRBD1 identical over 7 bases. J lost 3 bases, V lost 6 bases, and 7 bases had no gene match. Germline V CDR1 and CDR2: MDHEN, SYDVKM. The CDR3 loop spans 14 amino acids.

This clone appeared a few times. The chain links TRBV10-3 to TRBJ2-2; D tentatively reads TRBD1 or TRBD2 (5 bases each). V lost 3 bases, J lost 4 bases, and 12 bases lay in between. The CDR3 extends over 15 amino acids. CDR1 is ENHRY and CDR2 is SYGVKD in the germline V gene. The CDR3 DNA is TGTGCCATCAGTGAAATCGGGGCATCCACCGGGGAGCTGTTTTTT. This sequence encodes CAISEIGASTGELFF.

In this sample, this clone turned up a few times. The chain combines TRBV7-9 with TRBJ2-2; either TRBD1 or TRBD2 may supply D (5 bases each). Deletions cut 5 bases from V and 8 bases from J, with 21 bases between. The CDR3 spans 16 residues. CDR1 and CDR2 (germline): SEHNR, FQNEAQ (reference sequence). DNA of the CDR3: TGTGCCAGCAGCAGGACCCAAGTGGGGGTTTTTGGGGAGCTGTTTTTT. Amino acid sequence: CASSRTQVGVFGELFF.

In this sample, this clone is medium-sized. The chain recombines TRBV25-1 with TRBJ2-7, with 14 bases matching TRBD2. The CDR3 is made up of 15 amino acids. With 4 bases clipped from V and 3 bases from J, the junction kept 2 bases outside the gene matches. In germline, CDR1 is MGHDK, CDR2 SYGVNS. The CDR3 spells CASSVGLAGVYEQYF. The CDR3 nucleotides are TGTGCCAGCAGTGTGGGACTAGCGGGAGTCTACGAGCAGTACTTC.

This clone was picked up one time. DNA of the CDR3: TGCGCCAGCAGCCCTGGGACAGGGGGCTCCTACGAGCAGTACTTC. Amino acids: CASSPGTGGSYEQYF. The chain carries TRBV4-3 and TRBJ2-7, with TRBD1 matching over 11 bases. The trim removed 4 bases at V and 0 bases at J, leaving 2 bases unmatched. This CDR3 has 15 residues. The V gene's germline CDR1 is LGHNA and CDR2 YSLEER.

V and J are TRBV2 and TRBJ2-7; tentatively, D is TRBD1 (6 bases). V gave up 6 bases and J gave up 3 bases, with 27 bases separating them. The germline gives CDR1 SNHLY, CDR2 FYNNEI. This CDR3 has 18 residues. The CDR3, as DNA: TGTGCCAGCAGCCGCTTAGACGCCACAGGGAGTCCACACTACGAGCAGTACTTC. Its protein product is CASSRLDATGSPHYEQYF.

The chain combines TRBV6-6 with TRBJ2-7, with a possible D match to TRBD2 (5 bases). CDR1 is MNHNY and CDR2 is SVGAGI in the germline V gene (reference sequence). V shed 6 bases and J shed 3 bases, with 6 bases lying between them. The CDR3 is 11 amino acids. The CDR3 bases are TGTGCCAGCAGCGGGGTCTACGAGCAGTACTTC. Translating gives CASSGVYEQYF.

This clone has more than one count but fewer than ten. The chain combines TRBV7-9 with TRBJ1-5; 10 nucleotides agree with TRBD1. V lost 5 bases to trimming and J lost 6 bases; unmatched junction nucleotides: 4. Per the germline V gene, CDR1 is SEHNR and CDR2 is FQNEAQ (reference sequence). This CDR3 spans 14 amino acids. The CDR3 sequence is CASSRQGAGQPQHF. CDR3 nucleotide sequence: TGTGCCAGCAGCAGACAGGGGGCAGGTCAGCCCCAGCATTTT.

V and J are TRBV27 and TRBJ2-1; 8 bases align to TRBD1. The germline gives CDR1 MNHEY, CDR2 SMNVEV (reference sequence). The length of the CDR3 is 19 residues. J was trimmed by 2 bases and V by 1 base; bases with no gene match: 13. The CDR3 spells CASSLFGPTGGDPYNEQFF. The CDR3 nucleotides are TGTGCCAGCAGTTTATTTGGCCCCACAGGGGGAGACCCCTACAATGAGCAGTTCTTC.

The chain joins TRBV7-2 to TRBJ2-1; 8 positions match TRBD2. V lost 4 bases and J lost 4; bases outside the gene matches: 9. Germline V gene lookup returns CDR1 SGHTA and CDR2 FQGNSA. The CDR3 contains 16 residues. This CDR3 is CASSWYSGKRYNEQFF. CDR3 nucleotides: TGTGCCAGCAGCTGGTATAGCGGGAAAAGGTACAATGAGCAGTTCTTC.

The rearrangement joins TRBV4-3 to TRBJ2-1; unclear D gene. Trimming removed 4 bases at V and 4 bases at J, with 5 bases between. Germline loops: CDR1 LGHNA, CDR2 YSLEER. The CDR3 spans 12 residues. The CDR3 reads CASSLFYNEQFF. The CDR3 DNA is TGCGCCAGCAGCCTTTTTTACAATGAGCAGTTCTTC.

The chain combines TRBV5-1 with TRBJ2-1; a weak D match, TRBD1 (6 bases). CDR3 length: 12 amino acids. The germline gives CDR1 SGHRS, CDR2 YFSETQ. Trimming removed 5 bases from V and 9 bases from J, with 12 bases in between. CDR3 protein: CASRPGTLEQFF. In DNA form, the CDR3 reads TGCGCCAGCAGACCCGGGACACTTGAGCAGTTCTTC.

The table lists this clone with a count of one. The chain carries TRBV29-1 and TRBJ2-7; D may correspond to TRBD1 or TRBD2 (6 bases each). The V and J ends lost 6 bases and 9 bases respectively, with 18 bases between them. From germline, CDR1 is SQVTM and CDR2 ANQGSEA. The CDR3 loop spans 12 amino acids. The CDR3 DNA sequence: TGCAGCGTCTGGGGGGACACTACGTTGCAGTACTTC. Its translation is CSVWGDTTLQYF.